This T cell receptor beta chain appears in the sequencing data of a study of tumor-infiltrating lymphocytes in primary liver carcinoma. Reverse transcription of roughly 0.45 ug total RNA with a constant-region primer produced TCR beta cDNA. Construction of TCR beta libraries relied on three successive nested multiplex PCR rounds employing slightly modified ARM-PCR. PCR rounds one and two used TRBV1-TRBV30 forward primers with a C-beta reverse primer for roughly 10 cycles each. Each CDR3 protein gets one entry after TCRdb re-called the multiplex PCR reads with MiXCR. The sample holds 310,000 or so distinct CDR3 sequences, around 50% seen once. Researchers drew blood RNA from unsorted whole blood and extracted germline DNA as well. As for this clonotype: Its antigen is not known. An end of the junction does not agree with germline; a read error may underlie this.

General study findings and limits: The difference in top-250-clone fraction between tumors and blood was significant, favoring tumors (p = 0.039).

Germline CDR1 GTSNPN, CDR2 SVGIG (reference sequence). This CDR3 region has 17 residues. The specimen was peripheral blood. This TCR was recovered from a woman between 25 and 40 years old with primary liver carcinoma and hepatitis B virus infection. The rearrangement uses TRBV30 and TRBJ2-3; 8 nucleotides match TRBD2. The CDR3 reads CAWRSFLSGLGVDTRYF. The CDR3 DNA reads as TGTGCCTGGCGCAGCTTCCTCTCGGGACTAGGAGTAGATACGCGGTATTTT.